Detailed here is one T cell receptor beta chain. This clonotype appeared once. There is no known antigen for this receptor. Base qualities are not provided; no much larger clone lies one nucleotide away. One read is thin evidence. These data are taken from a study of T-cell memory formation after mild COVID-19 (dated by TCRdb to 2020 to 2023). Background for the entire study: TCR sequence clusters from the two donors were largely donor specific. Longitudinal TCRalpha and TCRbeta repertoire sequencing tracked T-cell clones expanding and contracting after mild COVID-19 in a couple of donors. Two young, previously healthy adult volunteers made up the cohort, one male and one female. Overall results and qualifications from the work: Contracting CD4+ clones appeared mostly in the CM and EM memory subsets, whereas CD8+ clones were enriched in EMRA. SARS-CoV-2 specificity was not confirmed for the second-wave clones peaking on day 37. Some responding clones were detected in pre-infection memory, suggesting pre-existing cross-reactive memory T cells joined the SARS-CoV-2 response. The study included only a couple of mild cases, and larger cohorts that include severe cases with pre-infection samples were judged to be necessary. Clones that contracted from day 15 to 85 showed balanced CD4/CD8 phenotypes, whereas a second wave of clones that expanded from day 15 to 37 leaned towards CD4+.

Taken from cysteine to phenylalanine, the CDR3 has 14 residues. The only DNA kept is the CDR3, 42 bases in frame from the first base. The germline V gene (reference sequence) specifies MNHEY as CDR1 and SMNVEV as CDR2. V is pared back by 5 bases and J by 0 bases, with 8 bases lying between the germline termini. Data came from an Illumina NovaSeq 6000. cDNA libraries for TCRalpha and TCRbeta were prepared by 5'RACE using constant-segment primers, with sample barcodes and unique molecular identifiers added. RNA was extracted from every sample with Trizol reagent. Library amplification was performed in two PCR steps, and a second sample barcode and Illumina TruSeq adapters were introduced in the second step. Sequencing of the libraries was done on an Illumina NovaSeq, producing 2 x 150 bp paired-end reads. The authors processed their data as follows. With migec v1.2.7, reads were demultiplexed and then collapsed into UMI-guided consensus sequences. Using mixcr v2.1.11, the UMI consensuses were aligned to TRA and TRB V and J templates and assembled into clonotypes. Clonotypes were classified as expanded or contracted when called significant by both edgeR and NoisET, with noise models trained on biological replicates. For edgeR calls, a false discovery rate-adjusted p below 0.01 and a log2 fold-change threshold of 1 were applied. PCA with hierarchical clustering of max-normalized trajectories of the 1000 most abundant clonotypes was used as exploratory dynamics analysis. Separately sequenced CD4+ and CD8+ repertoires were used to assign the CD4 or CD8 phenotype of responding clones. The public reads were reanalyzed by TCRdb: fastp trimming at Q25, MiXCR alignment, in-frame beta chains only. Entries that share a CDR3 protein sequence are merged under the most common genes and DNA. Clone size and V and J calls follow TCRdb, not the original study. Within this sample are more than 300,000 distinct CDR3 sequences, with less than 25% of them counted one time only. The ten largest clonotypes hold around 20% of the sample.

Ficoll-Paque density gradient centrifugation was the method used to isolate PBMCs. The specimen sequenced was PBMCs or a T cell subset sorted from them (not recorded which). The receptor was isolated from a man younger than 35 who had mild COVID-19 (a few samples of this study predate the infection). The sample titles of this study are shuffled in the database, so cell type and time point are left out; the donor was told from shared clones. The sequence links TRBV27 to TRBJ1-5; the D gene is perhaps TRBD1, on 5 matching bases. The encoded CDR3 is CASSRGSSNQPQHF. The bases read TGTGCCAGCAGTCGGGGGAGTAGCAATCAGCCCCAGCATTTT.